The 10 T cell receptor beta chains below come from one sample, sequenced in a study of T cell responses to AZD1222 COVID-19 vaccine. Here immunoSEQ multiplex PCR was the method, and the copy in TCRdb shows in-frame clones only, minus some. This table has about 110,000 clones, roughly 89% appearing once. The sequences come from peripheral blood, collected on day 0 of AZD1222 vaccination. These receptor sequences come from an adult in good health.

A single count supports this clone. The chain combines TRBV19 with TRBJ1-1, with D perhaps TRBD1 (5 bases). CDR1 is LNHDA and CDR2 is SQIVND in the germline V gene (reference sequence). Trimming took 1 base from V and 7 from J, leaving 7 bases between them. The CDR3 sequence is 12 residues long. The CDR3 sequence is CASSIVGGEAFF. In DNA form, the CDR3 reads TGTGCCAGTAGTATAGTCGGGGGTGAAGCTTTCTTT.

The rearrangement links TRBV27 to TRBJ2-5; no clear D gene. Between the trimmed V and J ends, which lost 5 bases and 2 bases, there was a span of 12 bases. Germline CDR1 reads MNHEY; CDR2 reads SMNVEV (reference sequence). The CDR3 is 14 amino acids. CDR3 in amino acids: CASSGLGGQETQYF. Here the CDR3 DNA reads TGTGCCAGCAGTGGTCTCGGTGGACAAGAGACCCAGTACTTC.

This chain links TRBV11-2 with TRBJ2-3; tentative D call: TRBD2 (7 bases). CDR1 and CDR2 (germline): SGHAT, FQNNGV. CDR3 size: 15 residues. V was cut by 3 bases and J by 1 base, with 11 bases left in between. The CDR3 is CASSFGGGRTDTQYF. The CDR3 DNA is TGTGCCAGCAGCTTCGGCGGGGGCCGCACAGATACGCAGTATTTT.

This clone was detected only a few times. This sequence joins TRBV19 and TRBJ1-2; D call uncertain. The CDR3 has 15 amino acids. V shed 0 bases and J shed 1 base, with 9 bases lying between them. CDR1 and CDR2 (germline): LNHDA, SQIVND (reference sequence). CDR3: CASSIDWNINYGYTF. The CDR3 nucleotides read TGTGCCAGTAGTATAGATTGGAACATTAACTATGGCTACACCTTC.

This chain's CDR3 is CASGVAGNNSPLHF. As DNA, the CDR3 is TGTGCCAGCGGAGTGGCAGGGAATAATTCACCCCTCCACTTT. The rearrangement joins TRBV5-6 to TRBJ1-6, with a possible D match to TRBD1 (5 bases). Trimming shortened V by 7 bases and J by 5 bases, and 13 bases separated the two germline ends. Germline V gene lookup returns CDR1 SGHDT and CDR2 YYEEEE. This CDR3 is 14 amino acids long.

This clone showed up just once. The chain employs TRBV27 and TRBJ1-2; D gene ambiguous. The CDR3 runs to 13 residues. Germline V CDR1 and CDR2: MNHEY, SMNVEV (reference sequence). Between the trimmed V and J ends, which lost 6 bases and 4 bases, there was a span of 12 bases. CDR3 DNA sequence: TGTGCCAGCAGCCCAGGAGCCCTCTATGGCTACACCTTC. Translated: CASSPGALYGYTF.

The chain couples TRBV6-5 to TRBJ2-3, with 8 bases that match TRBD1. V was clipped by 7 bases and J by 1 base; unmatched bases: 7. Per the germline V gene, CDR1 is MNHEY and CDR2 is SVGAGI. This CDR3 is 15 amino acids long. This chain's CDR3 is CASTYRGFGTDTQYF. The CDR3, as DNA: TGTGCCAGCACCTACAGGGGGTTCGGCACAGATACGCAGTATTTT.

This clone was observed a few times. The chain has TRBV18 and TRBJ2-2; 7 positions agree with TRBD1. Germline V lookup: CDR1 KGHSH, CDR2 LQKENI. The CDR3 has 17 amino acids. With 0 bases clipped from V and 2 bases from J, the junction kept 6 bases outside the gene matches. The CDR3 bases are TGTGCCAGCTCACCACCGAAGACAGGGTTAAACACCGGGGAGCTGTTTTTT. Its protein product is CASSPPKTGLNTGELFF.

The chain combines TRBV6-2 or TRBV6-3 with TRBJ1-6, with D perhaps matching TRBD1 (6 bases). Deletions cut 4 bases from V and 5 bases from J, with 9 bases between. The CDR3 is 14 residues long. Germline V CDR1 and CDR2: MNHEY, SVGEGT. The CDR3 DNA reads as TGTGCCAGCAGTTCAAGGGGGGATAATTCACCCCTCCACTTT. Protein product: CASSSRGDNSPLHF.

The chain uses TRBV18 and TRBJ1-1, with a weak D call TRBD1 (6 bases). The germline gives CDR1 KGHSH, CDR2 LQKENI. The CDR3 covers 18 residues. Trimming took off 3 bases at V and 0 bases at J, with 20 bases between the two ends. CDR3 in amino acids: CASSPFGTNNNMNTEAFF. CDR3 DNA sequence: TGTGCCAGCTCACCGTTCGGGACAAATAATAACATGAACACTGAAGCTTTCTTT.